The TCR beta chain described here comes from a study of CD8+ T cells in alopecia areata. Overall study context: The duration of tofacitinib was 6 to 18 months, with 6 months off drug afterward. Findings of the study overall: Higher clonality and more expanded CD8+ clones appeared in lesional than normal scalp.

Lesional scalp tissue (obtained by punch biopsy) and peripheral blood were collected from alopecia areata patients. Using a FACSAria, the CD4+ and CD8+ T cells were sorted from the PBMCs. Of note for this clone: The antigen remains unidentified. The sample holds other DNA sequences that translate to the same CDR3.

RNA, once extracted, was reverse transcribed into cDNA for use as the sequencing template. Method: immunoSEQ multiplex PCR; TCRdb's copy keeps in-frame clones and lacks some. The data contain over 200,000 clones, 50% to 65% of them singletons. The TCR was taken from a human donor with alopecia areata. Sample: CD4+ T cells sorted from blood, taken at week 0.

The CDR3 nucleotides read TGCAGCGTTGGGACGGTGAACACTGAAGCTTTCTTT. Residues: CSVGTVNTEAFF. The chain links TRBV29-1 to TRBJ1-1; no clear D gene. Trimming removed 4 bases from V and 0 bases from J, with 6 bases in between. This CDR3 is 12 amino acids long. Germline V gives CDR1 SQVTM, CDR2 ANQGSEA.